These 8 T cell receptor beta chains share one sample of origin, sequenced in a study of T-cell reconstitution after alpha-beta-depleted transplantation in children. TCRbeta library construction was performed incorporating unique molecular identifiers. TCRdb processed the PCR reads anew with MiXCR; each CDR3 protein has one entry. The sample records some 220,000 distinct CDR3 sequences, under 9.5% being singletons. This sample comprised PBMCs from the stem cell graft donor, obtained from the stem cell graft. These receptors were taken from a human donor who donated a stem cell graft to a child with acute lymphoblastic leukemia.

This clonotype is categorized as medium-sized (0.01 to 0.1%). The gene calls are TRBV20-1 and TRBJ2-3, with a tentative D call TRBD2 (5 bases). Germline V gene sequence: CDR1 DFQATT, CDR2 SNEGSKA (reference sequence). CDR3 length: 15 amino acids. Trimming stripped 6 bases from V and 6 bases from J, with 22 bases between. CDR3 sequence: CSARWRTTGWDTQYF. The CDR3, as DNA: TGCAGTGCCAGATGGAGGACGACTGGTTGGGATACGCAGTATTTT.

This clonotype was seen a handful of times. This chain joins TRBV29-1 and TRBJ2-1; TRBD2 aligns across 7 bases. Per germline, CDR1 SQVTM and CDR2 ANQGSEA. This CDR3 spans 14 amino acids. The trim removed 7 bases at V and 4 bases at J, leaving 10 bases unmatched. The CDR3 reads CSAGRSGGYNEQFF. The CDR3 nucleotides are TGCAGCGCCGGGCGGTCCGGGGGGTACAATGAGCAGTTCTTC.

This sequence joins TRBV7-2 and TRBJ2-7; 9 bases are a match to TRBD2. Unmatched junction bases numbered 14, after V lost 5 bases and J lost 6 bases. This CDR3 is built from 16 residues. The germline V gene encodes CDR1 SGHTA and CDR2 FQGNSA. CDR3 DNA: TGTGCCAGCAGCCCCTGGGTGGCTAGCGGGACCTCCGAGCAGTACTTC. It is translated as CASSPWVASGTSEQYF.

DNA for the CDR3: TGTGCCAGCTCACCGACCCCCTACGAGCAGTACTTC. Translating gives CASSPTPYEQYF. The V gene is TRBV18, the J gene TRBJ2-7; D is unresolved. V shed 3 bases and J shed 2 bases, with 5 bases lying between them. The V gene's germline CDR1 is KGHSH and CDR2 LQKENI. The CDR3 is 12 residues long.

This clonotype has only a few counts. The chain has TRBV19 and TRBJ1-2; maybe TRBD1 (5 bases). The V gene lost 6 bases and the J gene lost 6 bases, with 20 bases spanning the gap. This CDR3 region has 15 residues. From germline, CDR1 is LNHDA and CDR2 SQIVND (reference sequence). DNA for the CDR3: TGTGCCAGTAGACACCAGGGAGAAGGGCGTAATGGCTACACCTTC. Its translation is CASRHQGEGRNGYTF.

The table lists this clonotype with many counts. The CDR3 DNA sequence: TGTGCCAGCTCACCTACAGGAATCACAGATACGCAGTATTTT. Translation: CASSPTGITDTQYF. This sequence joins TRBV18 and TRBJ2-3, with D tentatively TRBD1 (5 bases). Trimming took 3 bases from V and 2 from J, leaving 9 bases between them. The CDR3 is 14 amino acids. Germline CDR1 reads KGHSH; CDR2 reads LQKENI.

This clonotype came up a few times. The chain has TRBV6-5 and TRBJ2-3, with TRBD2 matching over 9 bases. CDR3 length: 18 amino acids. Germline V gene data show CDR1 as MNHEY and CDR2 as SVGAGI. V gave up 4 bases and J gave up 0 bases; unmatched junction bases: 11. This CDR3 reads CASSWGMVAGVSTDTQYF. The CDR3 DNA reads TGTGCCAGCAGTTGGGGCATGGTAGCGGGGGTTAGCACAGATACGCAGTATTTT.

CDR3 coding DNA: TGCAGCGTTGATGAGTCTAGCACAGATACGCAGTATTTT. Protein: CSVDESSTDTQYF. V gene TRBV29-1 combines with J gene TRBJ2-3; D not resolved. The germline V gene has CDR1 SQVTM and CDR2 ANQGSEA. V was trimmed by 3 bases and J by 0 bases, leaving 7 bases between them. The CDR3 runs 13 residues.